This TCR beta chain appears in the sequencing data of a study of blood T cell repertoires in COVID-19. Across the whole study: Both acute and convalescent COVID-19 samples were obtained from the United States, Italy and Spain.

In the authors' methods: From reference gene primer amplification, estimates of nucleated cell counts were derived. Assay: immunoSEQ multiplex PCR; the TCRdb copy retains only in-frame clones and omits some. V and J calls and clone size follow that table, whereas D and trimming were derived from the DNA. The sample carries about 47,000 clones, around 82% recorded once. Followed over time, Seattle patients had been enrolled while infection was active. The sequenced sample was peripheral blood. The clonotype originates from a woman older than 75 with COVID-19, enrolled during active disease.

The CDR3 spells CASSSGQMHTQYF. Here the CDR3 DNA reads TGTGCCAGCAGCTCTGGACAGATGCATACGCAGTATTTT. The chain is built from TRBV7-3 and TRBJ2-3; TRBD1 is a possible D gene (6 bases). V was clipped by 4 bases and J by 7 bases, with 12 bases between them. Germline V gives CDR1 SGHTA, CDR2 FQGTGA. The CDR3 extends over 13 amino acids.